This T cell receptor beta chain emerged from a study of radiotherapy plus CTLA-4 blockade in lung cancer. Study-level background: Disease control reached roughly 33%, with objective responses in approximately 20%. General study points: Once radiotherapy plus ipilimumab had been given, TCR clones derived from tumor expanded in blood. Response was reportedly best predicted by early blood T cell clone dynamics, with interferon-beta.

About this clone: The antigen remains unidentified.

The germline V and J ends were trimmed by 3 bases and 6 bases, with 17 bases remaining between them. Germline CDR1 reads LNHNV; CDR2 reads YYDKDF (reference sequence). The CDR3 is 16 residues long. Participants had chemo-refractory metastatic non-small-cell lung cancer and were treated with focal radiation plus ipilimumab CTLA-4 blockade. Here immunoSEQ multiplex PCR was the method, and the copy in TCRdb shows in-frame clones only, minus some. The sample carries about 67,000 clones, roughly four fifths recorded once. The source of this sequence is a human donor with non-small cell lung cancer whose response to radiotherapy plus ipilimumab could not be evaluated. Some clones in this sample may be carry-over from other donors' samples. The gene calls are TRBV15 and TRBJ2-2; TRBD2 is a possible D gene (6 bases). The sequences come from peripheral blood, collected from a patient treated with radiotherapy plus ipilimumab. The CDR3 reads CATSRGDGGQSGELFF. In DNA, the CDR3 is TGTGCCACCAGCAGGGGGGACGGAGGGCAATCCGGGGAGCTGTTTTTT.